The rows below give T cell receptor beta chains drawn from one sample of a study of coeliac disease. The repertoire was sequenced with immunoSEQ multiplex PCR; TCRdb's copy has only in-frame clones and lacks some. The sample consists of 5,500 to 7,000 clones, about 67% of them appearing once. The sample taken for sequencing was lymphocytes from the gut lamina propria. The receptor set was obtained from a man between 65 and 85 years old with active celiac disease. The CDR3 runs from the conserved cysteine through the conserved F or W. The D gene is left open where the match is weak. The size entry is marked missing in some rows and otherwise reads once, few, many or a size class.

D gene	V gene	clone size	J gene	CDR3 DNA	CDR3 protein
NA	TRBV29-1	NA	TRBJ2-1	TGCAGCGTTAGGGGTCGAGTGTATGAGCAGTTCTTC	CSVRGRVYEQFF
NA	TRBV6-6	few	TRBJ2-7	TGTGCCAGCAGTTACTCGACAGGCCCCTACGAGCAGTACTTC	CASSYSTGPYEQYF
NA	TRBV27	NA	TRBJ1-1	TGTGCCAGCAGTTTCTCCCGGCGGGGTGAAGCTTTCTTT	CASSFSRRGEAFF
NA	TRBV6-5	once	TRBJ1-2	TGTGGCGTAGGGAGGGGTTATGGCTACACCTTC	CGVGRGYGYTF
TRBD2	TRBV30	few	TRBJ2-3	TGTGCCTGGAGTGGCGGGAGAGGCGCGGATACGCAGTATTTT	CAWSGGRGADTQYF
NA	TRBV18	NA	TRBJ1-4	TGTGCCAGCTCACCTCAGGGCACTAATGAAAAACTGTTTTTT	CASSPQGTNEKLFF
TRBD1	TRBV5-1	NA	TRBJ1-2	TGCGCCAGCAGCCCCCGAATGACAGGGAACTATGGCTACACCTTC	CASSPRMTGNYGYTF
TRBD1	TRBV6-1	NA	TRBJ1-2	TGTGCCAGCAGTGAAGCTTCGGGACAGCACTATGGCTACACCTTC	CASSEASGQHYGYTF
TRBD1	TRBV30	NA	TRBJ1-5	TGTGCCTGGGACAGGGGGAGCAATCAGCCCCAGCATTTT	CAWDRGSNQPQHF
NA	TRBV7-9	NA	TRBJ1-1	TGTGCCAGCAGCTTAAATAGAAACACTGAAGCTTTCTTT	CASSLNRNTEAFF
NA	TRBV10-3	NA	TRBJ2-3	TGTGCCATCAGTCCAAAACAGTGGGATACGCAGTATTTT	CAISPKQWDTQYF
NA	TRBV23-1	NA	TRBJ2-7	TGCGCCAGCAGTGGGGATCGGGGAACCTACGAGCAGTACTTC	CASSGDRGTYEQYF
TRBD1	TRBV5-6	medium-sized	TRBJ2-1	TGTGCCAGCAGCTTGTATTTAGGGACAGAAAGTGAGCAGTTCTTC	CASSLYLGTESEQFF
TRBD1	TRBV19	NA	TRBJ1-1	TGTGCCAGTATTTGGACAGGGGGCGGGAGGAACACTGAAGCTTTCTTT	CASIWTGGGRNTEAFF
NA	TRBV5-6	NA	TRBJ1-4	TGTGCCAGCAGCTTGTCTGCAACTAATGAAAAACTGTTTTTT	CASSLSATNEKLFF
TRBD1	TRBV18	NA	TRBJ2-7	TGTGCCAGCTCACCGAATCCAGGGGGCAGCGAGCAGTACTTC	CASSPNPGGSEQYF
TRBD1	TRBV19	NA	TRBJ1-2	TGTGCCAGTAGTATGGGGACAGCCGCTAACTATGGCTACACCTTC	CASSMGTAANYGYTF
NA	TRBV5-6	few	TRBJ1-1	TGTGCCAGCAGCTTGTTAGGGGGCACTGAAGCTTTCTTT	CASSLLGGTEAFF
TRBD1	TRBV18	once	TRBJ1-1	TGTGCCAGCTCACCTAACCGGGACAGCCTTTTGAACACTGAAGCTTTCTTT	CASSPNRDSLLNTEAFF
TRBD2	TRBV9	NA	TRBJ2-7	TGTGCCAGCAGCGTAGAAGTGACTAGCGGATTCTACGAGCAGTACTTC	CASSVEVTSGFYEQYF
NA	TRBV9	NA	TRBJ2-2	TGTGCCTCGACCCCGAGGGCTATCGCGAACACCGGGGAGCTGTTTTTT	CASTPRAIANTGELFF